This T cell receptor beta chain was captured in a study of a mutant IDH1 vaccine in newly diagnosed glioma. Documented time point: week 47, end of study. Vaccine doses each comprised 300 ug of mutant IDH1 20-mer peptide, with topical imiquimod. The CDR3 totals 14 residues. CDR1 and CDR2 from the germline V gene are SQVTM and ANQGSEA. Trimming removed 2 bases from V and 3 bases from J, with 13 bases in between. This clone was observed a few times. Its specificity is not known. The assay was immunoSEQ multiplex PCR, and TCRdb's table has in-frame clones only and misses some. The sample shows about 50,000 clones, 70% to 85% of them seen only once.

The sample consisted of PBMCs, taken from a glioma patient whose treatment included an IDH1 peptide vaccine. The sequence was obtained from a woman in her 30s with glioma. Some clones in this sample may be carry-over from other donors' samples. The chain employs TRBV29-1 and TRBJ1-1; the D gene is possibly TRBD1 (6 bases). For the CDR3, the DNA is TGCAGCGTTGAATTCGGGGGGCGAGACACTGAAGCTTTCTTT. Translation: CSVEFGGRDTEAFF.